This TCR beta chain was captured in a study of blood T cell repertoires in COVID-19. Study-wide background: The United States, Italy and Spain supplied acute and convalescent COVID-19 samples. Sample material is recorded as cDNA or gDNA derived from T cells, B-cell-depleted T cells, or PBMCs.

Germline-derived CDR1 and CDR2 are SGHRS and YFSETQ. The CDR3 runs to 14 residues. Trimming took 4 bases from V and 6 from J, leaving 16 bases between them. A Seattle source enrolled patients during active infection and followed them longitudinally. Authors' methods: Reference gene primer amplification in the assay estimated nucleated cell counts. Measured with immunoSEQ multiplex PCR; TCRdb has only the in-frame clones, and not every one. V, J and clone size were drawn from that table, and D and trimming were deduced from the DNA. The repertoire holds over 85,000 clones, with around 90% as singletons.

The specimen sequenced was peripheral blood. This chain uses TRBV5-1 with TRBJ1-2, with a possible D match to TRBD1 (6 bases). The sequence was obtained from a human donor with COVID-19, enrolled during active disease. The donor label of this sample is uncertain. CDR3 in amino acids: CASSPEGGEDGYTF. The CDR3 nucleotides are TGCGCCAGCAGCCCGGAGGGGGGGGAGGATGGCTACACCTTC.